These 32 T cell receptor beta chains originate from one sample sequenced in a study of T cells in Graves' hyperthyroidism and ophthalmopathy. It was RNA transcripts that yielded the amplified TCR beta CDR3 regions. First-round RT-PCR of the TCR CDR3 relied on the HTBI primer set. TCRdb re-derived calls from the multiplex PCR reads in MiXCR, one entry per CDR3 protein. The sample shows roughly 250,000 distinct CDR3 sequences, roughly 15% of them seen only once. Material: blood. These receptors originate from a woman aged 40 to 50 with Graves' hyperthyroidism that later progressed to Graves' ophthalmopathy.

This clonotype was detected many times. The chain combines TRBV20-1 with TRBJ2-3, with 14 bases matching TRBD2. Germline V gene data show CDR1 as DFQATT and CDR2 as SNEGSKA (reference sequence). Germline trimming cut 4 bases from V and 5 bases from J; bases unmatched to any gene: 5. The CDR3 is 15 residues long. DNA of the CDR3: TGCAGTGCTATAGGGACTAGCGGGAGATTAGATACGCAGTATTTT. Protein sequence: CSAIGTSGRLDTQYF.

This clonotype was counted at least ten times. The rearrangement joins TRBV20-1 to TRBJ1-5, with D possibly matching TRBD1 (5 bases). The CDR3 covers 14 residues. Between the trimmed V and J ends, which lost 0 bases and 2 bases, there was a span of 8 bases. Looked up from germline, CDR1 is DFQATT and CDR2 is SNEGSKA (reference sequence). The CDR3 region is CSAREGEGNQPQHF. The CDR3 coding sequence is TGCAGTGCTAGAGAAGGGGAGGGCAATCAGCCCCAGCATTTT.

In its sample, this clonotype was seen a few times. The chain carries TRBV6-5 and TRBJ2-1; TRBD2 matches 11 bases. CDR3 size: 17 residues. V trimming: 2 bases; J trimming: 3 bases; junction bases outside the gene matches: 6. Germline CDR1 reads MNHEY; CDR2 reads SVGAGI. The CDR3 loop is CASSYTSGTSGYNEQFF. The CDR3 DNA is TGTGCCAGCAGTTACACCTCCGGGACTAGCGGCTACAATGAGCAGTTCTTC.

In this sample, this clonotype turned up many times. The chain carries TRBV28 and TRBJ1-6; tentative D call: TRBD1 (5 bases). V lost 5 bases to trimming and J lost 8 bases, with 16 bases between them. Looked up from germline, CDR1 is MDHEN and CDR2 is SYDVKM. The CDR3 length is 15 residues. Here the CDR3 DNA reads TGTGCCAGCAGTCCCCCAGCCAAAGGGGATTCACCCCTCCACTTT. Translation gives CASSPPAKGDSPLHF.

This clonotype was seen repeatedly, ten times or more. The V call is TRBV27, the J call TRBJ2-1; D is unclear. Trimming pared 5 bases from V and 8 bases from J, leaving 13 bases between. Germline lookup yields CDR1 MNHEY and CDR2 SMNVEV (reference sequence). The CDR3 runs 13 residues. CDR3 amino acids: CASSPPPVYEQFF. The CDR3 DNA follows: TGTGCCAGCAGTCCCCCCCCCGTCTATGAGCAGTTCTTC.

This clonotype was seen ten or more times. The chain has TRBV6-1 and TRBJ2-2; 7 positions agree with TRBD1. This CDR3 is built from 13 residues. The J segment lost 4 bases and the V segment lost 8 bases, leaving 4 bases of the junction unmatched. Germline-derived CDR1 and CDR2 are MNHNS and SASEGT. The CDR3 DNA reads TGTGCCAGCGGGGGACAGATCACCGGGGAGCTGTTTTTT. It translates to CASGGQITGELFF.

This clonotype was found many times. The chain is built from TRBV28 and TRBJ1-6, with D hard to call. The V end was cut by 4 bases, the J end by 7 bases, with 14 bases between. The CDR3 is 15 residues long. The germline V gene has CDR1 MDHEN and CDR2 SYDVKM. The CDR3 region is CASSSAAPWNSPLHF. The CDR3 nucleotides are TGTGCCAGCAGTTCAGCAGCCCCATGGAATTCACCCCTCCACTTT.

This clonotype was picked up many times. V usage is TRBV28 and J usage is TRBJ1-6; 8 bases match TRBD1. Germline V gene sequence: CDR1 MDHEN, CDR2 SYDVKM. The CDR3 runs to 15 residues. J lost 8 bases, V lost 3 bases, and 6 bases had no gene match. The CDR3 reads CASSFGQGADSPLHF. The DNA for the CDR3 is TGTGCCAGCAGTTTTGGCCAGGGGGCGGATTCACCCCTCCACTTT.

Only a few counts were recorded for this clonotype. DNA of the CDR3: TGCGCCAGCAGCCGTGTGCATGAGCAGTTCTTC. As protein: CASSRVHEQFF. This chain joins TRBV5-1 and TRBJ2-1, with no clear D. This CDR3 is 11 amino acids long. Germline V gene lookup returns CDR1 SGHRS and CDR2 YFSETQ. Trimming cost V 4 bases and J 8 bases, with 7 bases left between them. Together with reference TRBV5-1 and TRBJ2-1, the CDR3 gives the full variable domain: KAGVTQTPRYLIKTRGQQVTLSCSPISGHRSVSWYQQTPGQGLQFLFEYFSETQRNKGNFPGRFSGRQFSNSRSEMNVSTLELGDSALYLCASSRVHEQFFGPGTRLTVL.

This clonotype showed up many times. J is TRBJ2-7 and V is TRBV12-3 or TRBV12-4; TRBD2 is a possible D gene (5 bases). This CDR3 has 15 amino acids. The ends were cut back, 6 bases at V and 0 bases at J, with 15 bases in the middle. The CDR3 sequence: CASSLRAGLSYEQYF. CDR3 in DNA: TGTGCCAGCAGCCTGAGGGCGGGTCTCTCCTACGAGCAGTACTTC.

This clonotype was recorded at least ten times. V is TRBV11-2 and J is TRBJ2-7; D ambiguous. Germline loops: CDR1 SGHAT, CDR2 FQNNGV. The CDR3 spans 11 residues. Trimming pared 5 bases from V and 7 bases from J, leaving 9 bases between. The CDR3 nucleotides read TGTGCCAGCAGCCTCTCGGAGGAGCAGTACTTC. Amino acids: CASSLSEEQYF.

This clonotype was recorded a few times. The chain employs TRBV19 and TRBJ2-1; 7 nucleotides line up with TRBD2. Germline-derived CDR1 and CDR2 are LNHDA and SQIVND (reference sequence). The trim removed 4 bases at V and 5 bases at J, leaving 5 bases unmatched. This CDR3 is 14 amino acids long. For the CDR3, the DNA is TGTGCCAGTAGTACTGCGGGAGTTAACAATGAGCAGTTCTTC. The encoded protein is CASSTAGVNNEQFF.

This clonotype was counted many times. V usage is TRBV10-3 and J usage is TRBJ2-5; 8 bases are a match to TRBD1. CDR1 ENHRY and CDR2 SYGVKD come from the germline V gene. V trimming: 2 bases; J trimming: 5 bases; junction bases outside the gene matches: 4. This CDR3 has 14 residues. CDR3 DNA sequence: TGTGCCATCAGTGAGACAGGGGGGTTGGAGACCCAGTACTTC. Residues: CAISETGGLETQYF.

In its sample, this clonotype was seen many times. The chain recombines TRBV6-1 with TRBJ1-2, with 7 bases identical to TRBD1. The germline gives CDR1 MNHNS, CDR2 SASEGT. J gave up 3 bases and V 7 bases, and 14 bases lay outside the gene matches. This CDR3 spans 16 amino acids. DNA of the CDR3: TGTGCCAGCATTGTTCACGGGACAGATCTTTACTATGGCTACACCTTC. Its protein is CASIVHGTDLYYGYTF.

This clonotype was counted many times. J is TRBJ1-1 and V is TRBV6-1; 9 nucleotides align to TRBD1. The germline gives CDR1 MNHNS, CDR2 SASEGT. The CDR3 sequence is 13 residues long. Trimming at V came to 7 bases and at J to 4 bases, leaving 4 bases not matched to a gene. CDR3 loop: CASNLQGATEAFF. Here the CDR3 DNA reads TGTGCCAGCAACTTACAGGGGGCCACTGAAGCTTTCTTT.

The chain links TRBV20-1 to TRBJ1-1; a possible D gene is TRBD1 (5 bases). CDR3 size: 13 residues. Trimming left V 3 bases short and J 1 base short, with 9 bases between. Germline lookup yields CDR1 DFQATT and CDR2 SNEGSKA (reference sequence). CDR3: CSASAGKNTEAFF. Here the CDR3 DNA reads TGCAGTGCTAGCGCAGGGAAGAACACTGAAGCTTTCTTT.

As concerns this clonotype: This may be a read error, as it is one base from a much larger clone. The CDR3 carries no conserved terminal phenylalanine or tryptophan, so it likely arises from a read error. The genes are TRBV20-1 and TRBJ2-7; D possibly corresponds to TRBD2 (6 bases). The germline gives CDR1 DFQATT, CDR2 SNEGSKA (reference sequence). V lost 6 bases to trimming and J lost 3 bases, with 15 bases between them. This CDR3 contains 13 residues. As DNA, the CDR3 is TGCAGTGCCGTGGAGGGAGGAGACTACGAGCAGTACTTG. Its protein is CSAVEGGDYEQYL.

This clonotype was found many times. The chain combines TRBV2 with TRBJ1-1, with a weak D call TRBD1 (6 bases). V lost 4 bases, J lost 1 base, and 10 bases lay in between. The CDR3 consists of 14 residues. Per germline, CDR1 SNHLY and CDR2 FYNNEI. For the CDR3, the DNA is TGTGCCAGCAGTGGGGGGCAGGGGAACACTGAAGCTTTCTTT. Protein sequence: CASSGGQGNTEAFF.

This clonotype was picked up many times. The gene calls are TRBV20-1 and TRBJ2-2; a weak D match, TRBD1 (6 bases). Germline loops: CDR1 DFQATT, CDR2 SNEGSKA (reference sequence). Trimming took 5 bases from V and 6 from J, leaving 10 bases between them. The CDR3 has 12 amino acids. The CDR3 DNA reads TGCAGTGCTGCCCAGGGGCCCGGGGAGCTGTTTTTT. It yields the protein CSAAQGPGELFF.

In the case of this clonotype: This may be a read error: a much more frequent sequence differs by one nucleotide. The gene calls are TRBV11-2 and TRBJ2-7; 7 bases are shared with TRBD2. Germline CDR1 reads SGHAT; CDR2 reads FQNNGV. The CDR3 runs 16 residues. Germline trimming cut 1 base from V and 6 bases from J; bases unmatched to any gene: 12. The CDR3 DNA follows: TGTGCCAGCAGCTTAGGTTACGGGACTATACACAGCGAGCAGTACTTC. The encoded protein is CASSLGYGTIHSEQYF.

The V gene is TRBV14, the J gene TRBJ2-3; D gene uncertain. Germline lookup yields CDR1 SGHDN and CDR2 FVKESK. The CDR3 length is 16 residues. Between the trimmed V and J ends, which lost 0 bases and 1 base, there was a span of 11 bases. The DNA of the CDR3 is TGTGCCAGCAGCCAAGATACAGCATTAGGCACAGATACGCAGTATTTT. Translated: CASSQDTALGTDTQYF.

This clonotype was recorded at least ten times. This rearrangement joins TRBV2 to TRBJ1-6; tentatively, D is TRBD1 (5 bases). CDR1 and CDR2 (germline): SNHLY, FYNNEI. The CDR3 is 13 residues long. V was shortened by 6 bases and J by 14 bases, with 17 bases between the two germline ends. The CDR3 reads CASRWGKGRALHF. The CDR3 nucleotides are TGTGCCAGCAGATGGGGAAAGGGACGAGCCCTCCACTTT.

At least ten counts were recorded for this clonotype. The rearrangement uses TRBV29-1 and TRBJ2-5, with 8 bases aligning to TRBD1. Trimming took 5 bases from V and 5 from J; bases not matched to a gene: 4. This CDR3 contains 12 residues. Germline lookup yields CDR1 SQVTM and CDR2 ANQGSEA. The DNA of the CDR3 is TGCAGCGTTTTGACAGGGGTGGAGACCCAGTACTTC. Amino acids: CSVLTGVETQYF.

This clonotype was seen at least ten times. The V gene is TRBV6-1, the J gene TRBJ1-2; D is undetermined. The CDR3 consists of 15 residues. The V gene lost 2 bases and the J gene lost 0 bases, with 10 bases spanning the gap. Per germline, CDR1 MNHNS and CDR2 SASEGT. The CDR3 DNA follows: TGTGCCAGCAGTGAAATGGGGAGCCCTAACTATGGCTACACCTTC. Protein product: CASSEMGSPNYGYTF.

CDR3 loop: CASKRQSVWGTDTQYF. The CDR3 nucleotides read TGTGCCAGTAAACGGCAGTCGGTCTGGGGCACAGATACGCAGTATTTT. This chain joins TRBV19 and TRBJ2-3; D uncertain. Trimming took off 7 bases at V and 1 base at J, with 18 bases between the two ends. The CDR3 has 16 residues. Germline V lookup: CDR1 LNHDA, CDR2 SQIVND (reference sequence).

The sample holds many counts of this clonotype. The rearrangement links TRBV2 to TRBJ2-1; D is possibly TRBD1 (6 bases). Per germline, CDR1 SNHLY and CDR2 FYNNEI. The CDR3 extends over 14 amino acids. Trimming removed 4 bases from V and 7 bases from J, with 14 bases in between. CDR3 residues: CASSGLRGRNEQFF. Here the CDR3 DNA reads TGTGCCAGCAGTGGATTAAGGGGGAGAAATGAGCAGTTCTTC.

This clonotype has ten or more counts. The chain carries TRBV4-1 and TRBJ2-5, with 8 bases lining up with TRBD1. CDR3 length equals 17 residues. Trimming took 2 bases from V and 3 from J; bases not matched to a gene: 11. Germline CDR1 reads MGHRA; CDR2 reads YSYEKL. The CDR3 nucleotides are TGCGCCAGCAGCCAACCAACAGGGGGAAGGAAAAAAGAGACCCAGTACTTC. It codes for CASSQPTGGRKKETQYF.

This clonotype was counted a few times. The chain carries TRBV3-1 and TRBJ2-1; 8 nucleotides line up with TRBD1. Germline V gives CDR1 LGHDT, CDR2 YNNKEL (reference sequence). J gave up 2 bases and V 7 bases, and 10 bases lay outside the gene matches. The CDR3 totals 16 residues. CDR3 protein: CASTLRQGSPYNEQFF. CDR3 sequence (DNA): TGTGCCAGCACCCTCAGACAGGGGTCTCCCTACAATGAGCAGTTCTTC.

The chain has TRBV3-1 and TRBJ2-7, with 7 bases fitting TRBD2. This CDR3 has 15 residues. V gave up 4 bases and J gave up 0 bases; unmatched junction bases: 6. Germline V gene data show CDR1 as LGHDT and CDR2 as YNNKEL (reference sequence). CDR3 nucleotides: TGTGCCAGCAGCCCTTCGGCTAGCGGCTCCTACGAGCAGTACTTC. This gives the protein CASSPSASGSYEQYF.

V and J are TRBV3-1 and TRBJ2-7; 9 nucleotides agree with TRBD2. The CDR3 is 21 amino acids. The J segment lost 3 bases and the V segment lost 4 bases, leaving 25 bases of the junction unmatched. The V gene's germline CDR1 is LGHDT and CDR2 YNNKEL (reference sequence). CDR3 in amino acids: CASSPPNPFQREATPNYEQYF. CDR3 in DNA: TGTGCCAGCAGCCCCCCAAACCCCTTCCAGCGGGAGGCAACACCTAACTACGAGCAGTACTTC.

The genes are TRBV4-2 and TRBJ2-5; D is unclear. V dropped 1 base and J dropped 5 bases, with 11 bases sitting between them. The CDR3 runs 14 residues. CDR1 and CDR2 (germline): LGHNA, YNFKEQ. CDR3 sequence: CASSQGATWETQYF. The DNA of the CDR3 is TGTGCCAGCAGCCAAGGGGCAACATGGGAGACCCAGTACTTC.

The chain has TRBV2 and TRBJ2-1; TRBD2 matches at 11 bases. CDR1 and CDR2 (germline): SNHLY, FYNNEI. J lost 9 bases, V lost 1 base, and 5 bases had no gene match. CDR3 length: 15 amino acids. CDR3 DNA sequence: TGTGCCAGCAGTGAAGGACTAGCGGGACAGGTTGAGCAGTTCTTC. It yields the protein CASSEGLAGQVEQFF.